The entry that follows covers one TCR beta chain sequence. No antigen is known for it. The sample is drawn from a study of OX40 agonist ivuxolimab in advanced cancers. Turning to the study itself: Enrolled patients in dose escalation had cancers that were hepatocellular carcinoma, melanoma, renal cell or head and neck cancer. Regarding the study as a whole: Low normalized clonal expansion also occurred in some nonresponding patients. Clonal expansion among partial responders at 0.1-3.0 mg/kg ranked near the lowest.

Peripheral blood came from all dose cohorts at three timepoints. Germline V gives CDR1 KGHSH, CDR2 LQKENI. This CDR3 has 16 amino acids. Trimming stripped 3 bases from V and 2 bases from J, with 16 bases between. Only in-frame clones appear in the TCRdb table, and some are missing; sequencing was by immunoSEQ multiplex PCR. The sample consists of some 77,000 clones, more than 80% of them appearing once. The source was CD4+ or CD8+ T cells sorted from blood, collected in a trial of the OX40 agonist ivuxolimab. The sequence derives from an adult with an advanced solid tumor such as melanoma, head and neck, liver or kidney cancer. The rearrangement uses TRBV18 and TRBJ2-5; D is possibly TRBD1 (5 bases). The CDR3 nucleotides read TGTGCCAGCTCACCCCGGTGGCAGGGTGGGCAAGAGACCCAGTACTTC. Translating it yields CASSPRWQGGQETQYF.